This T cell receptor beta chain was sequenced in a study of blood T cell repertoires in COVID-19. The wider study: Collection of acute and convalescent COVID-19 samples took place in the United States, Italy and Spain. PBMCs, B-cell-depleted T cells, or T cells were the source of the cDNA or gDNA that made up the material.

The data were produced by immunoSEQ multiplex PCR, yet TCRdb's version contains in-frame clones alone and is incomplete. The table records fewer than 250,000 clones, about 85% of them present only once. V was clipped by 5 bases and J by 4 bases, with 15 bases between them. CDR1 and CDR2 (germline): MNHEY, SMNVEV (reference sequence). This CDR3 is built from 15 residues. The rearrangement joins TRBV27 to TRBJ1-5, with D hard to call. Input material: PBMCs or T cells enriched from blood (not recorded which). This sequence was found in a man in his thirties or forties who had recovered from COVID-19. The CDR3 here is CASSPRGLVNQPQHF. The DNA for the CDR3 is TGTGCCAGCAGTCCGCGGGGTCTTGTTAATCAGCCCCAGCATTTT.